This T cell receptor beta chain comes out of a study of blood T cell repertoires in COVID-19. Per germline, CDR1 SGHTA and CDR2 FQGNSA. CDR3 length: 17 residues. J gave up 0 bases and V 1 base, and 6 bases lay outside the gene matches. TCRdb keeps only in-frame clones here, not all; method: immunoSEQ multiplex PCR. This sample has 55,000 to 85,000 clones; about nine tenths occur once, and the top ten carry 5% to 6.5%. The sequenced material came from peripheral blood. J is TRBJ2-3 and V is TRBV7-2; 8 nucleotides align to TRBD2. The receptor comes from a woman in her late teens or twenties with acute or convalescent COVID-19. The CDR3 DNA reads as TGTGCCAGCAGCTTAGGACTAGCGTCCGCTAGCACAGATACGCAGTATTTT. It yields the protein CASSLGLASASTDTQYF.